These 32 T cell receptor beta chains were all obtained from the same sample, sequenced in a study of T cells in women clearing cervical HPV infection. The table came from immunoSEQ multiplex PCR; TCRdb's copy has only in-frame clones and leaves some out. This sample contains around 30,000 clones. Input material: blood buffy coat. The receptors here all came from a woman between 18 and 69 years old with a cervical HPV16 infection that either progressed to CIN3+ or cleared (not recorded which).

The CDR3 DNA, read in part, is TGCAGTGCTAGGCGAGGGCCCCCCGACGAG. Translating it yields CSARRGPPDE. The whole CDR3 reads CSARRGPPDEQYF. The chain combines TRBV20-1 with TRBJ2-7, with D maybe TRBD2 (5 bases). The read stops 3 residues short of the end of the CDR3; the missing end is completed from the germline J gene. CDR3 length: 13 amino acids. Germline CDR1 DFQATT, CDR2 SNEGSKA (reference sequence). V lost 3 bases to trimming and J lost 5 bases, with 14 bases between them.

Regarding this clone: The read terminates 3 residues ahead of where the CDR3 ends, so the germline J gene completes it. This chain joins TRBV10-3 and TRBJ2-1; 7 positions agree with TRBD2. Germline V lookup: CDR1 ENHRY, CDR2 SYGVKD. With V trimmed by 5 bases and J by 4 bases, 5 bases remained unmatched. The CDR3 length is 14 residues. The sequenced CDR3 bases are TGTGCCATCAGTCCGAGCGGGACTTACAATGAG. Protein: CAISPSGTYNE. The whole CDR3 protein is CAISPSGTYNEQFF.

As to this clone: The sequenced fragment ends 3 residues before the CDR3 boundary, so the rest is inferred from the germline J gene. The V gene is TRBV6-4, the J gene TRBJ1-1, with D possibly being TRBD1 (5 bases). Trimming cost V 5 bases and J 5 bases, with 12 bases left between them. This CDR3 has 13 residues. Germline CDR1 and CDR2: MRHNA and SNTAGT. This chain's CDR3 is CASSPSGETEAFF. The covered CDR3 bases are TGTGCCAGCAGTCCCTCGGGGGAAACTGAA.

Turning to this clone: The CDR3 end falls 3 residues outside the read, so it is completed with the germline J gene. The chain is built from TRBV6-4 and TRBJ1-6; D not certain. The V end lost 4 bases, the J end lost 6 bases, and 10 bases lay between the germline ends. The CDR3 totals 14 residues. CDR1 and CDR2 from the germline V gene are MRHNA and SNTAGT. The CDR3 region is CASSARSFNSPLHF. The sequenced part of the CDR3 DNA is TGTGCCAGCAGTGCCAGGAGTTTTAATTCACCC.

The CDR3 bases that were read are TGTGCCAGCAGTCTAGCCATGGAGGGCGGAACC. This translates into CASSLAMEGGT. The CDR3 in its entirety is CASSLAMEGGTQYF. The chain joins TRBV27 to TRBJ2-5; TRBD2 might be the D (6 bases). The read comes to an end 3 residues before the CDR3 does, leaving the germline J gene to fill in the end. The CDR3 covers 14 residues. Germline values: CDR1 MNHEY, CDR2 SMNVEV (reference sequence).

In the case of this clone: The CDR3 extends 3 residues past the end of the read, so its final part is completed from the germline J gene. V and J are TRBV11-1 and TRBJ1-5; no clear D. Germline V gene lookup returns CDR1 SGHAT and CDR2 FQDESV (reference sequence). Trimming took 1 base from V and 3 from J, leaving 4 bases between them. This CDR3 contains 13 residues. CDR3 sequence reads: CASSLGANQPQHF. CDR3 bases read: TGTGCCAGCAGCTTAGGGGCCAATCAGCCC.

The CDR3 loop reads CASSLLGGSGSYDYTF. Incomplete CDR3 DNA: TGTGCCAGCAGCTTACTTGGTGGTAGCGGCTCCTACGAC. The rearrangement links TRBV7-8 to TRBJ1-2; D is unclear. The read terminates 3 residues before the CDR3 end, so the remaining end is supplied by the germline J gene. Germline CDR1 and CDR2: SGHVS and FQNEAQ. The CDR3 covers 16 residues.

A word on this clone: The read terminates 3 residues before the CDR3 end, so the remaining end is supplied by the germline J gene. The gene calls are TRBV6-4 and TRBJ1-1; D not certain. The CDR3 loop spans 13 amino acids. From germline, CDR1 is MRHNA and CDR2 SNTAGT. The DNA read from the CDR3 is TGTGCCAGCGGATCAGGTTGCCTCCGCCAA. Its translation is CASGSGCLRQ. The entire CDR3 protein is CASGSGCLRQAFF.

A note on this clone: The read terminates 3 residues ahead of where the CDR3 ends, so the germline J gene completes it. This chain uses TRBV6-1 with TRBJ2-2; perhaps TRBD1 as D (5 bases). The CDR3 totals 16 residues. V was pared by 1 base and J by 0 bases, with 9 bases between. Germline V gene data show CDR1 as MNHNS and CDR2 as SASEGT. Partial CDR3 DNA: TGTGCCAGCAGTGAAGTTTGGGGCTCGAACACCGGGGAG. Translated: CASSEVWGSNTGE. The full CDR3 sequence reads CASSEVWGSNTGELFF.

On this clone itself: The DNA ends 3 residues before the CDR3 does, and the rest of the CDR3 is filled in from the germline J gene. The V and J genes are TRBV19 and TRBJ2-5; TRBD2 matches at 10 bases. Germline loops: CDR1 LNHDA, CDR2 SQIVND (reference sequence). After removal of 6 bases from V and 4 bases from J, the junction contained 14 bases not matched to a gene. The CDR3 totals 17 residues. The CDR3 protein is CASRDGKAGGPGETQYF. Incomplete CDR3 DNA: TGTGCCAGTAGAGACGGTAAAGCGGGAGGGCCGGGAGAGACC.

The CDR3 bases that were read are TGTGCCAGCAGCTTAGTTAGGGGCGGCGGATACGAG. Protein: CASSLVRGGGYE. Given in full, the CDR3 is CASSLVRGGGYEQYF. The gene calls are TRBV7-6 and TRBJ2-7; TRBD1 is a possible D gene (5 bases). The sequence runs out 3 residues before the end of the CDR3; the remainder is reconstructed from the germline J gene. Germline CDR1 SGHVS, CDR2 FNYEAQ. V lost 1 base and J lost 4, with 14 bases in between. The CDR3 totals 15 residues.

On this clone: One end of the junction fails to match germline, which may point to a read error. The DNA ends 3 residues before the CDR3 does, and the rest of the CDR3 is filled in from the germline J gene. The chain joins TRBV7-7 to TRBJ1-2; no firm D call. CDR3 length equals 13 residues. Germline assignment: CDR1 SSHAT and CDR2 FNYEAQ (reference sequence). The CDR3 bases that were read are TGTGCTAGCAGCTTAGGTGGGGAGCGGCCC. This codes for CASSLGGERP. In full, the CDR3 reads CASSLGGERPYTF.

Turning to this clone: With the read ending 3 residues before the CDR3 end, the germline J gene is used to fill in that end. The J gene is TRBJ2-5, the V gene TRBV20-1; D is undetermined. The CDR3 totals 15 residues. Germline V gene lookup returns CDR1 DFQATT and CDR2 SNEGSKA (reference sequence). The germline V and J ends were trimmed by 1 base and 4 bases, with 16 bases remaining between them. The CDR3 is CSARVFVTVGETQYF. The part of the CDR3 DNA that was read is TGCAGTGCTAGAGTTTTTGTTACAGTCGGAGAGACC.

With respect to this clone: The read terminates 3 residues ahead of where the CDR3 ends, so the germline J gene completes it. The chain links TRBV6-2 or TRBV6-3 to TRBJ1-1, with D possibly being TRBD1 (6 bases). In germline, CDR1 is MNHEY, CDR2 SVGEGT. Trimming took 6 bases from V and 7 from J, leaving 12 bases between them. CDR3 length: 12 residues. The covered CDR3 bases are TGTGCCAGCAGCTTCCACAGGGTTGAA. Translation gives CASSFHRVE. The whole CDR3 sequence reads CASSFHRVEAFF.

For this clone: The CDR3 end is not reached by the read, which stops 3 residues before it; the germline J gene fills it in. V and J are TRBV7-2 and TRBJ2-4, with D possibly matching TRBD2 (6 bases). This CDR3 is 13 amino acids long. The V gene's germline CDR1 is SGHTA and CDR2 FQGNSA. The CDR3 loop reads CASSSFGGLGQYF. The sequenced CDR3 bases are TGTGCCAGCAGCTCCTTCGGGGGACTGGGT.

About this clone: The observed sequence ends 3 residues before the CDR3 terminus, with the missing tail filled in from the germline J gene. The chain recombines TRBV7-2 with TRBJ1-2, with D possibly TRBD1 on 5 matching bases. Germline values: CDR1 SGHTA, CDR2 FQGNSA. Trimming stripped 1 base from V and 3 bases from J, with 12 bases between. The CDR3 extends over 15 amino acids. The DNA read from the CDR3 is TGTGCCAGCAGCTTAGGCAGCCTCAGGGACTATGGC. This sequence encodes CASSLGSLRDYG. The full CDR3 protein reads CASSLGSLRDYGYTF.

As to this clone: The CDR3 goes on 3 residues after the read ends, and that part is filled in from the germline J gene. The chain couples TRBV10-3 to TRBJ2-3; a weak D match, TRBD1 (5 bases). From germline, CDR1 is ENHRY and CDR2 SYGVKD. This CDR3 has 13 amino acids. Incomplete CDR3 DNA: TGTGCCATCGGCCAGGTTGGACAAGAGACG. Amino acid sequence: CAIGQVGQET. The full CDR3 is CAIGQVGQETQYF.

Note on this clone: With the read ending 3 residues before the CDR3 end, the germline J gene is used to fill in that end. V gene TRBV7-6 combines with J gene TRBJ1-1; 7 bases fit TRBD1. Per germline, CDR1 SGHVS and CDR2 FNYEAQ. This CDR3 is 15 amino acids long. CDR3 in amino acids: CASSSWTGAVYEAFF. The CDR3 DNA, read in part, is TGTGCCAGCAGCTCGTGGACAGGAGCGGTGTACGAA.

In the case of this clone: The missing CDR3 end, 3 residues past where the read stops, is filled in from the germline J gene. J is TRBJ2-5 and V is TRBV20-1; TRBD2 matches 7 bases. The CDR3 consists of 12 residues. CDR1 is DFQATT, CDR2 SNEGSKA, per germline (reference sequence). Losses at the gene ends were 3 bases for V and 6 bases for J; bases not matched to a gene: 4. CDR3 DNA, as far as it was read: TGCAGTGCTAGGGGGGGGTCCAAGACC. It codes for CSARGGSKT. The CDR3 reads in full as CSARGGSKTQYF.

As concerns this clone: The read stops 3 residues short of the end of the CDR3; the missing end is completed from the germline J gene. The V and J genes are TRBV30 and TRBJ2-3; 7 bases map to TRBD1. CDR1 is GTSNPN, CDR2 SVGIG, per germline (reference sequence). V lost 4 bases and J lost 2; bases outside the gene matches: 6. The CDR3 consists of 14 residues. CDR3 DNA, as far as it was read: TGTGCCTGGATCCGCGACAGGGCCACAGATACG. Translating gives CAWIRDRATDT. The entire CDR3 protein reads CAWIRDRATDTQYF.

Concerning this clone: The read falls 3 residues short of the CDR3 end, and the missing part is taken from the germline J gene. The V call is TRBV19, the J call TRBJ1-1; D is undetermined. V was cut by 4 bases and J by 6 bases, with 18 bases left in between. The germline gives CDR1 LNHDA, CDR2 SQIVND (reference sequence). This CDR3 has 15 residues. The CDR3 here is CASSREETTTPEAFF. CDR3 DNA, as far as it was read: TGTGCCAGTAGTAGGGAAGAGACTACTACCCCTGAA. The full variable domain, in which reference TRBV19 and TRBJ1-1 provide the parts outside the CDR3, is DGGITQSPKYLFRKEGQNVTLSCEQNLNHDAMYWYRQDPGQGLRLIYYSQIVNDFQKGDIAEGYSVSREKKESFPLTVTSAQKNPTAFYLCASSREETTTPEAFFGQGTRLTVV.

Turning to this clone: The CDR3 is cut off 3 residues early in the read; its end comes from the germline J gene. The V and J genes are TRBV19 and TRBJ2-3; TRBD2 aligns across 11 bases. J was trimmed by 4 bases and V by 10 bases; bases with no gene match: 13. Germline values: CDR1 LNHDA, CDR2 SQIVND (reference sequence). The CDR3 totals 16 residues. CDR3 loop: CATSDPGLAGADTQYF. The CDR3 DNA, read in part, is TGTGCCACCTCAGACCCCGGACTAGCGGGCGCAGATACG.

As to this clone: The read is 3 residues too short to cover the CDR3 end, so that end is filled in from the germline J gene. The chain joins TRBV7-9 to TRBJ1-1, with 8 nucleotides matching TRBD1. Germline-derived CDR1 and CDR2 are SEHNR and FQNEAQ (reference sequence). The CDR3 is 12 amino acids. Incomplete CDR3 DNA: TGTGCCAGCAGCGAGCGGACAGGGAAC. Translation gives CASSERTGN. The entire CDR3 reads CASSERTGNAFF.

Points on this clone: The observed sequence ends 3 residues before the CDR3 terminus, with the missing tail filled in from the germline J gene. This sequence joins TRBV10-1 and TRBJ2-3; 8 positions agree with TRBD2. The ends lost 5 bases at V and 5 bases at J; junction bases unmatched: 6. CDR1 WNHNN and CDR2 SYGVQD come from the germline V gene (reference sequence). The CDR3 extends over 14 amino acids. CDR3 residues: CASSLAGREDTQYF. The CDR3 bases that were read are TGCGCCAGCAGTTTAGCGGGGCGAGAAGATACG.

As regards this clone: The CDR3 extends 3 residues past the end of the read, so its final part is completed from the germline J gene. The chain uses TRBV7-3 and TRBJ2-2, with unresolved D. Germline-derived CDR1 and CDR2 are SGHTA and FQGTGA. V shed 2 bases and J shed 5 bases, with 9 bases lying between them. The CDR3 is 14 residues long. The CDR3 region is CASSLSTMTGELFF. The sequenced part of the CDR3 DNA is TGTGCCAGCAGCTTATCCACTATGACCGGGGAG.

Details on this clone: The read comes to an end 3 residues before the CDR3 does, leaving the germline J gene to fill in the end. The genes are TRBV29-1 and TRBJ2-1; 8 bases fit TRBD1. V was pared by 5 bases and J by 3 bases, with 3 bases of the junction left unmatched. The CDR3 has 13 amino acids. Germline CDR1 reads SQVTM; CDR2 reads ANQGSEA. The CDR3 reads CSVLGQGYNEQFF. The sequenced CDR3 bases are TGCAGCGTTTTAGGACAGGGCTACAATGAG.

On this clone itself: The sequenced fragment ends 3 residues before the CDR3 boundary, so the rest is inferred from the germline J gene. The chain combines TRBV20-1 with TRBJ2-7, with D possibly matching TRBD2 (5 bases). CDR3 length equals 13 residues. Germline V gene sequence: CDR1 DFQATT, CDR2 SNEGSKA (reference sequence). V was shortened by 1 base and J by 6 bases, with 13 bases between the two germline ends. The CDR3 bases that were read are TGCAGTGCTAGAGGAGGTGGTACTAGCGAG. It specifies CSARGGGTSE. The full CDR3 is CSARGGGTSEQYF.

To note about this clone: The CDR3 goes on 3 residues after the read ends, and that part is filled in from the germline J gene. The V gene is TRBV2, the J gene TRBJ2-3; D is unresolved. V shed 4 bases and J shed 5 bases, with 4 bases lying between them. The germline CDR1 and CDR2 sequences are SNHLY and FYNNEI. This CDR3 spans 11 amino acids. Partial CDR3 DNA: TGTGCCAGCAGTGGTCTAGATACG. Residues: CASSGLDT. The entire CDR3 protein reads CASSGLDTQYF.

Regarding this clone: The read comes to an end 3 residues before the CDR3 does, leaving the germline J gene to fill in the end. The chain joins TRBV5-1 to TRBJ2-7; 11 nucleotides line up with TRBD2. The CDR3 consists of 15 residues. The V and J ends lost 4 bases and 2 bases, in that order; junction bases with no gene match: 5. Germline V gives CDR1 SGHRS, CDR2 YFSETQ. CDR3 bases read: TGCGCCAGCAGCAAGGGACTAGCGGAGACCTACGAG. Translating it yields CASSKGLAETYE. The CDR3 reads in full as CASSKGLAETYEQYF.

Comment on this clone: The DNA ends 3 residues before the CDR3 does, and the rest of the CDR3 is filled in from the germline J gene. The chain has TRBV20-1 and TRBJ2-1, with D uncertain. The CDR3 length is 10 residues. Per the germline V gene, CDR1 is DFQATT and CDR2 is SNEGSKA (reference sequence). Trimming took 5 bases from V and 5 from J, leaving 4 bases between them. CDR3 DNA, as far as it was read: TGCAGTGCTCCGGACAATGAG. Amino acid sequence: CSAPDNE. The whole CDR3 is CSAPDNEQFF.

The chain's CDR3 is CASSLVLAGVTDTQYF. The covered CDR3 bases are TGTGCCAGCAGCTTGGTTCTAGCGGGGGTCACAGATACG. The chain uses TRBV5-4 and TRBJ2-3; TRBD2 matches at 10 bases. The CDR3 is cut off 3 residues early in the read; its end comes from the germline J gene. The germline CDR1 and CDR2 sequences are SGHNT and YYREEE (reference sequence). The ends lost 0 bases at V and 2 bases at J; junction bases unmatched: 3. This CDR3 has 16 residues.

About this clone itself: The read ends 3 residues early relative to the CDR3; the germline J gene fills the gap. This sequence joins TRBV5-1 and TRBJ1-3, with TRBD1 matching over 7 bases. The length of the CDR3 is 15 residues. Germline loops: CDR1 SGHRS, CDR2 YFSETQ. Trimming took 7 bases from V and 2 from J; bases not matched to a gene: 9. The CDR3 DNA, read in part, is TGCGCCAGCCAGCCCTCCGGGACAGCTGGAAACACC. Amino acids: CASQPSGTAGNT. The whole CDR3 is CASQPSGTAGNTIYF.